The present TCR beta chain was sequenced within a study of blood T cell repertoires in COVID-19 (TCRdb year 2020). Background for the entire study: Samples covering the acute and convalescent phases of COVID-19 were provided by collaborators in the United States, Italy and Spain. Where available, HLA class I and class II types were obtained from metadata supplied by the sample provider rather than from assay-based typing. A de-identified subject ID, COVID-19 status, age in years and sex were almost always included in the sample metadata. Subjects who had been exposed to COVID-19, were actively infected with it, or had recovered from it provided the deeply sampled blood TCRbeta repertoires that made up the dataset. The material from the prospective study consisted of cDNA or gDNA derived from T cells, B-cell-depleted T cells, or PBMCs. Samples came from the ongoing ImmuneRACE study (first 160 participants) plus 1,254 subjects from 6 global collaborators. A freely available public database, intended as a resource for researchers studying the immune response to SARS-CoV-2, is where the repertoires were released.

Another Seattle source contributed samples from volunteer blood donors who had recovered from COVID-19. The collaborating institutions used their own protocols to collect whole blood in K2EDTA tubes. For TCRbeta analysis, collaborators shipped samples as frozen whole blood, isolated PBMCs, or DNA extracted from either of those sample types. The CDR3 goes from the cysteine to the phenylalanine over 13 residues. Only the CDR3 part of the read is kept: 39 bases, read in frame from the first base. At the junction V is shortened by 2 bases and J by 5 bases, with 10 bases in between. The germline V gene specifies SGDLS as CDR1 and YYNGEE as CDR2. The immunoSEQ Assay, a bias-controlled multiplex PCR, was used to amplify TCRbeta CDR3 regions from genomic DNA. Under the source paper's analysis protocol: The number of nucleated cells in each sample was estimated from the amplification of reference gene primers within the assay. Sequence reads were collapsed and filtered to measure the absolute abundance of every unique TCRbeta CDR3 rearrangement. For each sample, productive Simpson clonality was calculated by taking the square root of Simpson's diversity index across productive rearrangements. The source is immuneACCESS, and TCRdb retained only in-frame sequences with V and J called. Part of the clones is not carried over; for the studies checked, unresolved V genes explain less than half of this, and the remainder is unexplained. D and trimming come from the DNA, and the V and J calls and clone size come from that table. This sample comprises under 300,000 clones, around 82% of them detected only once. The ten largest make up over 8.5% of the sample.

Points on this clone: The target of this receptor is not known. Nothing much larger sits one base from this clone, and base qualities are not available.

General study outcomes and caveats: Clinical and demographic metadata were provided uncurated, with the amount varying by source and participant.

This clonotype was obtained from a woman in her fifties or sixties who had recovered from COVID-19. Rearrangement joined TRBV9 to TRBJ1-2, with a weak D call of TRBD1 (6 bases match). Source material: peripheral blood. In nucleotide form, the sequence is TGTGCCAGCAGCGTTTTGCAGGGGTATGGCTACACCTTC. Translated, this is CASSVLQGYGYTF.